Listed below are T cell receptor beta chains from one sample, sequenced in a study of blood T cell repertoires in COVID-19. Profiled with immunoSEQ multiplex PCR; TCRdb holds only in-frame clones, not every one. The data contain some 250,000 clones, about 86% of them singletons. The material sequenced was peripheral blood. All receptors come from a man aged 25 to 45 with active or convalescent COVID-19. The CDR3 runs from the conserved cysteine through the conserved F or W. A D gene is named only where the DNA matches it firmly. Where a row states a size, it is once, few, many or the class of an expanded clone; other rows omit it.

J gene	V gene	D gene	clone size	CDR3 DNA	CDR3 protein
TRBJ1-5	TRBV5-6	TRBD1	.	TGTGCCAGCAGCTATACAGGGGGTTGGAATCAGCCCCAGCATTTT	CASSYTGGWNQPQHF
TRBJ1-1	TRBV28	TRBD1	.	TGTGCCAGCAGTTTACGGCCGGGACAGCTGAACACTGAAGCTTTCTTT	CASSLRPGQLNTEAFF
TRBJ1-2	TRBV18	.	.	TGTGCCAGCTCACAAAATTTGGGCAGGGTAGACTATGGCTACACCTTC	CASSQNLGRVDYGYTF
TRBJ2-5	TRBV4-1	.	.	TGCGCCAGCAGCCAAAGTACTAGCAGTTGGGAGACCCAGTACTTC	CASSQSTSSWETQYF
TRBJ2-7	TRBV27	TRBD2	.	TGTGCCAGCAGTCATCAGGGAGGGGATGGGGTCTCCTACGAGCAGTACTTC	CASSHQGGDGVSYEQYF
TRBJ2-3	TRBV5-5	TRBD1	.	TGTGCCAGCAGCATATCGACAGGGGGGTTCAGCACAGATACGCAGTATTTT	CASSISTGGFSTDTQYF
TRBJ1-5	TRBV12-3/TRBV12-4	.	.	TGTGCCAGCAGTAACTACAGGGCCCAGCCCCAGCATTTT	CASSNYRAQPQHF
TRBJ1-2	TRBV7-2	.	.	TGTGCCAGCAGCTTAGCGAGACAGCCGTCTAGCTACACCTTC	CASSLARQPSSYTF
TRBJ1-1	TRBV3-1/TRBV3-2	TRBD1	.	TGTGCCAGCAGCCATGCTACGGGACAGGGGGCGGGTAAAACTGAAGCTTTCTTT	CASSHATGQGAGKTEAFF
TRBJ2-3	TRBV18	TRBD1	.	TGTGCCAGCTCACCAGACAGGGGCTCAAGCACAGATACGCAGTATTTT	CASSPDRGSSTDTQYF
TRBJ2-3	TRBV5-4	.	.	TGTGCCAGCAGCCTCCGGTCCGCAGATACGCAGTATTTT	CASSLRSADTQYF
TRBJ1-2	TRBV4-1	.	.	TGCGCCAGCAGCCAAGACAGGGGCGTTGCTAACTATGGCTACACCTTC	CASSQDRGVANYGYTF
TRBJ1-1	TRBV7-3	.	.	TGTGCCAGCAGCTTAAAGGGAGGGACTGAAGCTTTCTTT	CASSLKGGTEAFF
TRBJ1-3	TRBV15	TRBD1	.	TGTGCCACCAGCAGGGGCCTGGACAGGGGGGGAAACACCATATATTTT	CATSRGLDRGGNTIYF
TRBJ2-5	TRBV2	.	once	TGTGCCAGCAGGACAGATCAAGAGACCCAGTACTTC	CASRTDQETQYF
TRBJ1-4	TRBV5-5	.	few	TGTGCCAGCAGCTCCCTTAGGGGGGGGGATGAAAAACTGTTTTTT	CASSSLRGGDEKLFF
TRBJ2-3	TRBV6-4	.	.	TGTGCCAGCAGTGTCGAGGTGTCAGATACGCAGTATTTT	CASSVEVSDTQYF
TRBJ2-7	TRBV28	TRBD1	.	TGTGCCAGCAGTCTACAGGGGCCTATCCGATACGAGCAGTACTTC	CASSLQGPIRYEQYF